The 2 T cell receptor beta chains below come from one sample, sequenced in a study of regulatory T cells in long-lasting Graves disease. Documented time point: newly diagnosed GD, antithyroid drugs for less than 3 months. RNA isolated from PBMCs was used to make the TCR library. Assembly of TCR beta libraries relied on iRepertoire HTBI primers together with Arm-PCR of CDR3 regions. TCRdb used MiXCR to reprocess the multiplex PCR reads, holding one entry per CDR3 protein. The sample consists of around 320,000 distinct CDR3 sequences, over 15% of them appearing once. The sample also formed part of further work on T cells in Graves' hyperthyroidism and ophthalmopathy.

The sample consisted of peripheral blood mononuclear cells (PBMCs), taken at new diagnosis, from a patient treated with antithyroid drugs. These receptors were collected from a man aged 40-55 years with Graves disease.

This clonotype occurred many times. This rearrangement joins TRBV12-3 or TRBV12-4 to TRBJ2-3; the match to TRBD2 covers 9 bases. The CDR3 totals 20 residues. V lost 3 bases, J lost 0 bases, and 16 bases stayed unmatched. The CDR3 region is CASSFPTTRAGGLSTDTQYF. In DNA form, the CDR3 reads TGTGCCAGCAGTTTCCCGACCACTCGAGCGGGGGGCTTGAGCACAGATACGCAGTATTTT.

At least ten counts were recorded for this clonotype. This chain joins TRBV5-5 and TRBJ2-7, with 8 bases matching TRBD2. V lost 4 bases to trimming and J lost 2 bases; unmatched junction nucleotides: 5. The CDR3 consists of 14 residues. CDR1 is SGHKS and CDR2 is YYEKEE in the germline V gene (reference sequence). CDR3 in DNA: TGTGCCAGCAGCATAGCGGGGCACGCCTACGAGCAGTACTTC. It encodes CASSIAGHAYEQYF.